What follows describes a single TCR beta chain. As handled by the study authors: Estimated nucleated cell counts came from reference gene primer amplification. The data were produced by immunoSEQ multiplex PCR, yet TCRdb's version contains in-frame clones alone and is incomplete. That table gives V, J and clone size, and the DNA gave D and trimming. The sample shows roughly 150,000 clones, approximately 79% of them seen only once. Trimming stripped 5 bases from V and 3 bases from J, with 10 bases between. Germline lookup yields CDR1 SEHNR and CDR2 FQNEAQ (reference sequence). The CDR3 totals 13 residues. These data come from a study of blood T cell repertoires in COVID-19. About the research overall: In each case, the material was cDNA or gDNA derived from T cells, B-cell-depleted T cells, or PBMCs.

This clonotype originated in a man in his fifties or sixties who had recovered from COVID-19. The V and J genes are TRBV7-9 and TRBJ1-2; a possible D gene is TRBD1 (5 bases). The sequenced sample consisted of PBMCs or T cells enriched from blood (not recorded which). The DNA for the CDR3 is TGTGCCAGCAGCGCAGGGAATTACTATGGCTACACCTTC. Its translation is CASSAGNYYGYTF.